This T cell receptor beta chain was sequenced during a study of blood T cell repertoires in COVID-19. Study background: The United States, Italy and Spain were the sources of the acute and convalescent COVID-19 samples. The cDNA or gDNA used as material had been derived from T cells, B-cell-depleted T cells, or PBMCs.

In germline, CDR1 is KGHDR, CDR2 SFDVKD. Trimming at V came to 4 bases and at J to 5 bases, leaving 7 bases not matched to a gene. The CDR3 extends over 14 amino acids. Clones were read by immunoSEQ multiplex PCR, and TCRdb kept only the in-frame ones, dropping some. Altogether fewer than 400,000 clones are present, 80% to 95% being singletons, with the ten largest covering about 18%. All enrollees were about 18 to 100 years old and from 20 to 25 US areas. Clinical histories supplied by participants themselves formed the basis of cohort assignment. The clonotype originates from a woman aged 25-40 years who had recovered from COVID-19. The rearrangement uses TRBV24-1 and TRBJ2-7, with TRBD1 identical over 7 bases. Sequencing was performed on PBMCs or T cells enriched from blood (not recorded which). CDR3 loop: CATSEGPQGNEQYF. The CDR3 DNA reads TGTGCCACCAGTGAGGGACCACAGGGGAACGAGCAGTACTTC.